The present TCR beta chain was sequenced within a study of shared clonotypes between healthy human individuals. Study details: In total, the donors were two women and a few men aged 18 to 49. General study results and limits: Sampling covered nothing but blood. Tissue TCR repertoires likely differ from those found in blood. Among non-shared clonotypes, generation probabilities were lower than among those shared by all four donors.

Comment on this clone: What it recognizes is unknown. Germline and junction disagree at one end, which may indicate a read error.

TCRdb's copy holds only in-frame clones and misses some; the assay was immunoSEQ multiplex PCR. The repertoire holds about 2.4 million clones, with around nine tenths as singletons. Germline V gene sequence: CDR1 SQVTM, CDR2 ANQGSEA. There are 12 residues in the CDR3. The gene calls are TRBV29-1 and TRBJ2-5; D is unclear. Sequencing was carried out using naive CD4+ T cells sorted from blood. Subset specified: CD45RA+ positively selected. This clonotype originated in a man aged 18 to 35 in good health. CDR3 nucleotides: TGCAGCGTAGAAGAGCATCGGGAGACCCAGTACTTC. Encoded protein: CSVEEHRETQYF.